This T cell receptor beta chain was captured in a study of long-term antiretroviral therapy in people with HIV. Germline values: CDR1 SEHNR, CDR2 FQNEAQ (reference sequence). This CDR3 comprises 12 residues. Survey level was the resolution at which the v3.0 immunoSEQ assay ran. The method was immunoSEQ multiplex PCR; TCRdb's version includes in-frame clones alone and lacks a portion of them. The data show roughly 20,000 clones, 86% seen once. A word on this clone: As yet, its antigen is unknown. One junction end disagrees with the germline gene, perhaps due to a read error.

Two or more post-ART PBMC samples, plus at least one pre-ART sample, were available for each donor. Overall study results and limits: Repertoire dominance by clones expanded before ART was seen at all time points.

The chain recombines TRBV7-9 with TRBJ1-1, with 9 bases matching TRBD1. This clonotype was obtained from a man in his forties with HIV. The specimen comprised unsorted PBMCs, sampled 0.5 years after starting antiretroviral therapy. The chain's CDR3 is CASSRDRAEAFF. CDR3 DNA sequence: TGTGCCAGCAGCCGGGACAGGGCTGAGGCTTTCTTT.